These 7 T cell receptor beta chains were all obtained from the same sample, sequenced in a study of monozygotic twins with inflammatory bowel disease. TCRdb re-analyzed the 5' RACE reads; it lists each CDR3 protein once, without DNA. The sample features a few hundred thousand distinct CDR3 sequences, with less than 2% in its top ten. Sample: blood. The receptor set was obtained from a human donor with ulcerative colitis or Crohn's disease, or a healthy co-twin of an affected twin (not recorded which).

The chain combines TRBV4-1 with TRBJ1-2; the TCRdb call, TRBD1, lacks DNA for checking. This CDR3 has 17 residues. Germline V gene sequence: CDR1 MGHRA, CDR2 YSYEKL. CDR3 residues: CASSQDTVTGLNYGYTF.

The chain joins TRBV19 to TRBJ1-5. The CDR3 is 13 amino acids. Germline CDR1 is LNHDA and CDR2 is SQIVND (reference sequence). The CDR3 sequence is CASTTGTNQPQHF.

The rearrangement links TRBV7-2 to TRBJ2-5; TCRdb's assignment of TRBD1 cannot be checked, as there is no DNA. CDR1 is SGHTA, CDR2 FQGNSA, per germline. The CDR3 length is 15 residues. The CDR3 reads CASTRQGNQRETQYF.

The chain combines TRBV24-1 with TRBJ2-5. CDR3 size: 13 residues. Germline V gene lookup returns CDR1 KGHDR and CDR2 SFDVKD. The CDR3 is CATSDARQETQYF.

The V gene is TRBV3-1, the J gene TRBJ2-3. The germline V gene encodes CDR1 LGHDT and CDR2 YNNKEL (reference sequence). This CDR3 contains 12 residues. The chain's CDR3 is CASSQDVYMQYF.

V usage is TRBV5-1 and J usage is TRBJ2-3; TCRdb gives TRBD2 as the D gene, but with no DNA this cannot be confirmed. CDR1 and CDR2 (germline): SGHRS, YFSETQ. The CDR3 contains 11 residues. The CDR3 region is CASSLASTQYF.

The chain employs TRBV12-3 or TRBV12-4 and TRBJ1-3. The CDR3 is made up of 16 amino acids. This chain's CDR3 is CASSFFQGLSGNTIYF.